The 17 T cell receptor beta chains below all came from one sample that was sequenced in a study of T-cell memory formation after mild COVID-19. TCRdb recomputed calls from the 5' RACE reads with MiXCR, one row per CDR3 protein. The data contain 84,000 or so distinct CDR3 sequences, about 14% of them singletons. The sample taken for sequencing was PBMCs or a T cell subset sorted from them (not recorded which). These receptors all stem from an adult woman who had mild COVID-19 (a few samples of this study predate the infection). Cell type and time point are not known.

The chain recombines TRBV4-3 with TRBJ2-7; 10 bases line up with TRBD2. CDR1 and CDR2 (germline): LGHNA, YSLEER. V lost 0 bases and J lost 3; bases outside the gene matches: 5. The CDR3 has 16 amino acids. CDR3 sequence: CASSQETLAGDYEQYF. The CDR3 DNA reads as TGCGCCAGCAGCCAAGAAACGCTAGCGGGAGACTACGAGCAGTACTTC.

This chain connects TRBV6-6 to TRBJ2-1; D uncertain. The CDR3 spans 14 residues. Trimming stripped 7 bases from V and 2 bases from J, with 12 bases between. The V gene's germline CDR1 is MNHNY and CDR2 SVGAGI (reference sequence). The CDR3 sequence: CASTPTGPYNEQFF. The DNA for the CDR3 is TGTGCCAGCACCCCGACGGGTCCCTACAATGAGCAGTTCTTC.

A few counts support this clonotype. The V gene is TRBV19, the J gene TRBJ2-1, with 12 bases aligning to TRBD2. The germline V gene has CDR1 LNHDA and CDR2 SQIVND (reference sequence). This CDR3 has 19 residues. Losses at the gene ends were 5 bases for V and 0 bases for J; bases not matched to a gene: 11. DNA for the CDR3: TGTGCCAGTAGTCCCCGACTAGCGGGAGCCTTGAGCTCCTACAATGAGCAGTTCTTC. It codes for CASSPRLAGALSSYNEQFF. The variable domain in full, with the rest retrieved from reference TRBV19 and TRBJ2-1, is DGGITQSPKYLFRKEGQNVTLSCEQNLNHDAMYWYRQDPGQGLRLIYYSQIVNDFQKGDIAEGYSVSREKKESFPLTVTSAQKNPTAFYLCASSPRLAGALSSYNEQFFGPGTRLTVL.

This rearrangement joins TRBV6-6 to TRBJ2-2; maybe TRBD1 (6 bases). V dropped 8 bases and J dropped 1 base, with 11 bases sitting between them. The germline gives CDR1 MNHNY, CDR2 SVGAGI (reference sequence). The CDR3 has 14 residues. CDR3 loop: CASSWGQNTGELFF. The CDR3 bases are TGTGCCAGCTCGTGGGGGCAGAACACCGGGGAGCTGTTTTTT.

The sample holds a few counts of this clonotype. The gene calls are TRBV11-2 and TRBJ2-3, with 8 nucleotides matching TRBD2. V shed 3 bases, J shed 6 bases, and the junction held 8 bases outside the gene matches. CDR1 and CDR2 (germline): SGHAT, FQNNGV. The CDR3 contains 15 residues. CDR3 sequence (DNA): TGTGCCAGCAGCTTCGGGGGGGCCCTGGGTGATACGCAGTATTTT. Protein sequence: CASSFGGALGDTQYF.

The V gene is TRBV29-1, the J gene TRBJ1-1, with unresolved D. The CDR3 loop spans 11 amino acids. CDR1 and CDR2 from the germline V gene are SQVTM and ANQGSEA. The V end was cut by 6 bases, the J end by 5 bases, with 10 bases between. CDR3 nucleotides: TGCAGCGTCCAGAGAGGGACTGAAGCTTTCTTT. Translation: CSVQRGTEAFF.

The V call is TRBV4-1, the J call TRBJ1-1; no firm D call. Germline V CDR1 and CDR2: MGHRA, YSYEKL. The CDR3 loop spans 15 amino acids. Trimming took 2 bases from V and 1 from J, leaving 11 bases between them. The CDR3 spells CASSQKENGNTEAFF. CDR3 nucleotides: TGCGCCAGCAGCCAAAAGGAGAATGGGAACACTGAAGCTTTCTTT.

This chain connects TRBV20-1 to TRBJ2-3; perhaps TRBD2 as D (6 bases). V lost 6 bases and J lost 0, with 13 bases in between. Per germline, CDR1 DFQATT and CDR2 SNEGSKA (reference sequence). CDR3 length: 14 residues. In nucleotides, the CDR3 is TGCAGTGCCAGCCGGGGGACTAGCACAGATACGCAGTATTTT. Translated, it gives CSASRGTSTDTQYF.

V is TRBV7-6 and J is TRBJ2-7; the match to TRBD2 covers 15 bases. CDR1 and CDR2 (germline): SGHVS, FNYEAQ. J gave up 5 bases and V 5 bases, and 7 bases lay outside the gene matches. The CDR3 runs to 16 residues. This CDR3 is CASSPGLAGGGNEQYF. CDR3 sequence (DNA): TGTGCCAGCAGCCCGGGACTAGCGGGGGGCGGCAACGAGCAGTACTTC. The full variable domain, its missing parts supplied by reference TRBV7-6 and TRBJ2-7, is GAGVSQSPRYKVTKRGQDVALRCDPISGHVSLYWYRQALGQGPEFLTYFNYEAQQDKSGLPNDRFSAERPEGSISTLTIQRTEQRDSAMYRCASSPGLAGGGNEQYFGPGTRLTVT.

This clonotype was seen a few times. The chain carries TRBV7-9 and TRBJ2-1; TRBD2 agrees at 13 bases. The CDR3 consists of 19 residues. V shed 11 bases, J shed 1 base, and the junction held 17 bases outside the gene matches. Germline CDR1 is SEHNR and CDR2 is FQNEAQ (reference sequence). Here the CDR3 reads CAGEQVQLAGGPSYNEQFF. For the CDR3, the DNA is TGTGCCGGGGAACAGGTTCAACTAGCGGGAGGGCCTTCCTACAATGAGCAGTTCTTC.

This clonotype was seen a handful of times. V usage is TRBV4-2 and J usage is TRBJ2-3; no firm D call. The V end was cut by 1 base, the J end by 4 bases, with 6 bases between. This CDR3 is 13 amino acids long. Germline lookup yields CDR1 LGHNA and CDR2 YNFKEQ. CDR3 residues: CASSQALPDTQYF. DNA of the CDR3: TGTGCCAGCAGCCAAGCCTTGCCAGATACGCAGTATTTT.

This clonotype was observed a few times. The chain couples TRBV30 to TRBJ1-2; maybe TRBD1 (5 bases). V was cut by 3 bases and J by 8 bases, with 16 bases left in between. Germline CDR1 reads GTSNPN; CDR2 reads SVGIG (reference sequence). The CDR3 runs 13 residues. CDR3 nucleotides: TGTGCCTGGAGCGGGTTAGGAGGGGTCGGCTACACCTTC. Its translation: CAWSGLGGVGYTF.

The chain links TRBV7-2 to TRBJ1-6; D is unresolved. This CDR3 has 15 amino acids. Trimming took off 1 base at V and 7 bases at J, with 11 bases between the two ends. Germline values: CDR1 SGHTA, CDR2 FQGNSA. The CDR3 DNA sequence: TGTGCCAGCAGCTTAGGAGACGGCTGGAATTCACCCCTCCACTTT. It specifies CASSLGDGWNSPLHF.

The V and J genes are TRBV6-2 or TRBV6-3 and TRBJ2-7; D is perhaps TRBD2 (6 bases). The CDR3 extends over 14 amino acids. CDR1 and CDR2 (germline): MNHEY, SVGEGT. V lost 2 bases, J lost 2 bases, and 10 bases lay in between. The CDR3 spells CASSYEGGPYEQYF. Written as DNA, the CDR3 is TGTGCCAGCAGTTACGAGGGAGGTCCCTACGAGCAGTACTTC.

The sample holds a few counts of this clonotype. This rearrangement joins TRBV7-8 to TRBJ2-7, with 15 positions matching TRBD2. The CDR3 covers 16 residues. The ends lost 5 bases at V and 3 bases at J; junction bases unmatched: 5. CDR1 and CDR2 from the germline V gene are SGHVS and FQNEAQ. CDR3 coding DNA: TGTGCCAGCAGCCCTGGACTAGCGGGAGGGAACTACGAGCAGTACTTC. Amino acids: CASSPGLAGGNYEQYF.

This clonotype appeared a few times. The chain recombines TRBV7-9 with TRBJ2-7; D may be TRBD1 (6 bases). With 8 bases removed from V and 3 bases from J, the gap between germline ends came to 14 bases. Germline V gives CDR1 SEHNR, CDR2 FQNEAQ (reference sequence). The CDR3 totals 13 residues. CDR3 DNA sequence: TGTGCCAGCGATACAGGGAATAACTACGAGCAGTACTTC. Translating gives CASDTGNNYEQYF. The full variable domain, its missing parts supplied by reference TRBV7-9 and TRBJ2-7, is DTGVSQNPRHKITKRGQNVTFRCDPISEHNRLYWYRQTLGQGPEFLTYFQNEAQLEKSRLLSDRFSAERPKGSFSTLEIQRTEQGDSAMYLCASDTGNNYEQYFGPGTRLTVT.

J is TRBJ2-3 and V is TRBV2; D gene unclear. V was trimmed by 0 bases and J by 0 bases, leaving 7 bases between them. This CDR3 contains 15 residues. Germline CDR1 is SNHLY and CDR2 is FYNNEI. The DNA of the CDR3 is TGTGCCAGCAGTGAAGCTAGCAGGAGCACAGATACGCAGTATTTT. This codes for CASSEASRSTDTQYF.